This T cell receptor beta chain comes out of a study of a mutant IDH1 vaccine in newly diagnosed glioma. Study as a whole: Patients previously underwent radiotherapy, temozolomide, or both, and most underwent both.

The V end lost 1 base, the J end lost 6 bases, and 13 bases lay between the germline ends. This CDR3 is built from 16 residues. CDR1 is MNHNS, CDR2 SASEGT, per germline. The assay was immunoSEQ multiplex PCR, and TCRdb's table has in-frame clones only and misses some. Of around 33,000 clones in the sample, 80% to 90% were seen once. To note about this clone: Antigen specificity is unknown.

Whole-study findings and limits: Overall, more than 80% of patients had vaccine-induced immune responses.

As for time point: baseline, week 1 (first vaccination visit). Indicated treatment: pre-vaccination baseline after standard-of-care therapy. Patients carried new grade 3 or 4 IDH1-mutant astrocytomas lacking nuclear ATRX. Sequences were derived from PBMCs, sampled from a glioma patient treated with radiotherapy, temozolomide or both. The rearrangement uses TRBV6-1 and TRBJ1-6; a weak D match, TRBD1 (5 bases). The clonotype originates from a woman aged 40 to 50 with glioma. The CDR3 region is CASSEVAGRSNSPLHF. The CDR3 nucleotides are TGTGCCAGCAGTGAAGTAGCAGGGCGATCTAATTCACCCCTCCACTTT.